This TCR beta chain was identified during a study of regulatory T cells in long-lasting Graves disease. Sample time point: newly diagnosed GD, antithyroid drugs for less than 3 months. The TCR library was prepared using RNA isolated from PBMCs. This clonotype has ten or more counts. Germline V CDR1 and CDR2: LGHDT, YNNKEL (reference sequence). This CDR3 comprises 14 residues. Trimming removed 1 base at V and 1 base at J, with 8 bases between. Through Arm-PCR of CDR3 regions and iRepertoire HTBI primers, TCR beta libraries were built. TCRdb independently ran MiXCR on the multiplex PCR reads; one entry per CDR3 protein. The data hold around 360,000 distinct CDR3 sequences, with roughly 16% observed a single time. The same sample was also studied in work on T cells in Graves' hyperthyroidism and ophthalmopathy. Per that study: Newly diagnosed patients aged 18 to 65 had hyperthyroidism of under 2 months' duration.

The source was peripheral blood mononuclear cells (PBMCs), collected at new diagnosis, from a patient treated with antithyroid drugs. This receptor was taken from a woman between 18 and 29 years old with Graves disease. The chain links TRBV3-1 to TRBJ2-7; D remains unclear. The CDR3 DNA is TGTGCCAGCAGCCAAGGGATAAGGTCCTACGAGCAGTACTTC. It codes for CASSQGIRSYEQYF.